One sample yielded the 10 T cell receptor beta chains listed below, sequenced in a study of T cell repertoires in cytomegalovirus infection (dated by TCRdb to between 2018 and 2021). The listed sequencing device is Illumina HiSeq 1500. TCRdb trimmed public reads at Q25 via fastp, called clones via MiXCR and kept in-frame beta chains. Rows with one shared CDR3 protein collapse into an entry with the most common genes and DNA. This sample has about 210,000 distinct CDR3 sequences in its table, and around 6.2% of those were observed once. The top ten clonotypes cover roughly 6.5% of the sample. The sequenced sample consisted of PBMCs. Source of these receptors: a human donor in good health (CMV status not recorded). Some clones in this sample may be carry-over from other donors' samples.

This clonotype was recorded many times. This chain connects TRBV6-2 or TRBV6-3 to TRBJ2-3; 7 bases are a match to TRBD2. With 3 bases clipped from V and 3 bases from J, the junction kept 12 bases outside the gene matches. Germline CDR1 is MNHEY and CDR2 is SVGEGT. The CDR3 loop spans 17 amino acids. CDR3 sequence reads: CASSYKVRSGETDTQYF. The DNA of the CDR3 is TGTGCCAGCAGTTATAAGGTCAGGAGCGGGGAAACAGATACGCAGTATTTT.

The sample holds many counts of this clonotype. The chain combines TRBV11-2 with TRBJ2-3, with D unclear. CDR3 length equals 14 residues. Between the trimmed V and J ends, which lost 6 bases and 0 bases, there was a span of 10 bases. The V gene's germline CDR1 is SGHAT and CDR2 FQNNGV. Here the CDR3 reads CASRALLSTDTQYF. As DNA, the CDR3 is TGTGCCAGCAGGGCCCTTCTTAGCACAGATACGCAGTATTTT. Full variable domain (outside the CDR3, taken from reference TRBV11-2 and TRBJ2-3): EAGVAQSPRYKIIEKRQSVAFWCNPISGHATLYWYQQILGQGPKLLIQFQNNGVVDDSQLPKDRFSAERLKGVDSTLKIQPAKLEDSAVYLCASRALLSTDTQYFGPGTRLTVL.

This clonotype was seen ten or more times. V gene TRBV28 combines with J gene TRBJ1-4; 10 bases are a match to TRBD1. Germline V gene sequence: CDR1 MDHEN, CDR2 SYDVKM. The length of the CDR3 is 15 residues. J was trimmed by 8 bases and V by 6 bases; bases with no gene match: 9. CDR3 residues: CASSSTGTGEEKLFF. DNA of the CDR3: TGTGCCAGCAGCTCCACGGGGACAGGGGAAGAAAAACTGTTTTTT.

This clonotype was seen many times. This chain uses TRBV20-1 with TRBJ2-7; D is undetermined. Germline CDR1 reads DFQATT; CDR2 reads SNEGSKA (reference sequence). The V end lost 6 bases, the J end lost 2 bases, and 14 bases lay between the germline ends. The CDR3 contains 13 residues. In DNA, the CDR3 is TGCAGTGCCAGGACGGGTAGGACCTACGAGCAGTACTTC. It encodes CSARTGRTYEQYF.

In its sample, this clonotype was seen many times. The chain employs TRBV2 and TRBJ1-2; 9 positions match TRBD1. Germline V CDR1 and CDR2: SNHLY, FYNNEI. Trimming at V came to 10 bases and at J to 7 bases, leaving 7 bases not matched to a gene. The CDR3 is made up of 12 amino acids. This CDR3 reads CAIHRGPGGYTF. The CDR3 coding sequence is TGTGCCATACACAGGGGGCCGGGTGGCTACACCTTC.

In its sample, this clonotype was seen many times. As DNA, the CDR3 is TGTGCCAGCAGTGTCCGGGGACAGGGGTACGACGAGCAGTACTTC. It encodes CASSVRGQGYDEQYF. The rearrangement links TRBV6-2 or TRBV6-3 to TRBJ2-7; 10 bases align to TRBD1. This CDR3 spans 15 amino acids. Germline V gene data show CDR1 as MNHEY and CDR2 as SVGEGT. After removal of 5 bases from V and 5 bases from J, the junction contained 9 bases not matched to a gene.

This clonotype was recorded at least ten times. The J gene is TRBJ2-2, the V gene TRBV28; D call uncertain. Per the germline V gene, CDR1 is MDHEN and CDR2 is SYDVKM. This CDR3 has 13 amino acids. The ends were cut back, 7 bases at V and 5 bases at J, with 11 bases in the middle. The CDR3 DNA follows: TGTGCCAGCACCTCAACAAGGACCGGGGAGCTGTTTTTT. It yields the protein CASTSTRTGELFF.

The table lists this clonotype with many counts. V is TRBV20-1 and J is TRBJ1-5, with D tentatively TRBD1 (5 bases). Deletions cut 3 bases from V and 3 bases from J, with 12 bases between. CDR3 size: 14 residues. The germline V gene encodes CDR1 DFQATT and CDR2 SNEGSKA (reference sequence). The CDR3 protein is CSARGTAYNQPQHF. The CDR3 region has the DNA TGCAGTGCTAGGGGGACGGCCTACAATCAGCCCCAGCATTTT.

This clonotype was counted many times. The J gene is TRBJ2-1, the V gene TRBV2, with D possibly matching TRBD2 (5 bases). Trimming removed 7 bases from V and 0 bases from J, with 10 bases in between. The CDR3 spans 14 residues. Per germline, CDR1 SNHLY and CDR2 FYNNEI. This CDR3 is CASIPGSSYNEQFF. DNA of the CDR3: TGTGCCAGCATTCCGGGGAGCTCCTACAATGAGCAGTTCTTC.

This clonotype was picked up a small number of times. CDR3: CASSAQGMILNQPQHF. CDR3 nucleotide sequence: TGTGCCAGCAGTGCCCAGGGGATGATTCTTAATCAGCCCCAGCATTTT. The genes are TRBV2 and TRBJ1-5; TRBD1 is a possible D gene (6 bases). From germline, CDR1 is SNHLY and CDR2 FYNNEI. V was pared by 4 bases and J by 4 bases, with 17 bases between. The CDR3 covers 16 residues.